This T cell receptor beta chain was retrieved from a study of early T cells in non-severe SARS-CoV-2 infection. This clonotype has just a few counts. TCRdb reprocessed the 5' RACE reads with MiXCR, giving one entry per CDR3 protein. The table records more than 85,000 distinct CDR3 sequences, 10% to 15% of them present only once. V gave up 2 bases and J gave up 5 bases, with 13 bases separating them. Germline V gene sequence: CDR1 SGHDT, CDR2 YYEEEE. This CDR3 region has 14 residues. Sequencing used whole blood, obtained at baseline. The chain joins TRBV5-6 to TRBJ1-1; D not resolved. The receptor's source is an adult who was a healthcare worker with PCR-confirmed SARS-CoV-2 infection or an uninfected control (not recorded which). CDR3 residues: CASSFKDRRTEAFF. For the CDR3, the DNA is TGTGCCAGCAGCTTTAAGGATCGTCGGACTGAAGCTTTCTTT.